Described below is a single T cell receptor beta chain sequence and its context. Its antigen is unidentified. This entry belongs to a study of T cell responses to AZD1222 COVID-19 vaccine. Notes on the study in general: Seropositive AZD1222 recipients at baseline numbered only six or seven. Mostly white British, mostly female donors; authors suggested clonal diversity may be underestimated.

Trimming shortened V by 10 bases and J by 7 bases, and 20 bases separated the two germline ends. Germline V CDR1 and CDR2: MDHEN, SYDVKM. This CDR3 spans 14 amino acids. Using immunoSEQ multiplex PCR, the repertoire was profiled, and TCRdb retains in-frame clones only, with some absent. Of some 120,000 clones listed, 80% to 85% were seen once; the top ten hold about 9.7%. The V call is TRBV28, the J call TRBJ1-5; D may be TRBD1 (6 bases). The TCR comes from an adult in good health. The sample in question was peripheral blood, obtained on day 0 of AZD1222 vaccination. CDR3 DNA: TGTGCCATCGTGAATGGGGGCATATCGCAGCCCCAGCATTTT. Protein product: CAIVNGGISQPQHF.